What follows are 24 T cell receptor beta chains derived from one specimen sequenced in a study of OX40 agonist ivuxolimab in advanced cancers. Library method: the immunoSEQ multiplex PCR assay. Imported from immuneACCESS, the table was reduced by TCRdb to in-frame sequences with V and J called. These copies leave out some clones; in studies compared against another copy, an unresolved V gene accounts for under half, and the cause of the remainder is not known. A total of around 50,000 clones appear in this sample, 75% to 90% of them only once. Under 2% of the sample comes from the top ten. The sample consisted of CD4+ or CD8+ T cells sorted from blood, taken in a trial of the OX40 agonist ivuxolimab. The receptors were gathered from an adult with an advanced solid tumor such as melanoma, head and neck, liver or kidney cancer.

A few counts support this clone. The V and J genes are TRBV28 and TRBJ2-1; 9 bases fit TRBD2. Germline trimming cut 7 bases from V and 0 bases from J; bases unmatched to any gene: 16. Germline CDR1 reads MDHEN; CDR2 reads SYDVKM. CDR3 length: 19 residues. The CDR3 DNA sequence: TGTGCCAGCAACTTTGTTAGCGGGAGAGGTGGGGGCTCCTACAATGAGCAGTTCTTC. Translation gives CASNFVSGRGGGSYNEQFF.

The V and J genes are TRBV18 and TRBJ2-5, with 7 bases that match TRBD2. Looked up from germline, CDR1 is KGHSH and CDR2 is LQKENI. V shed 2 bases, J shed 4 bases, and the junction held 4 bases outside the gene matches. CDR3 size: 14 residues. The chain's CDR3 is CASSPGLAGETQYF. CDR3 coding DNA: TGTGCCAGCTCACCAGGCTTAGCGGGAGAGACCCAGTACTTC.

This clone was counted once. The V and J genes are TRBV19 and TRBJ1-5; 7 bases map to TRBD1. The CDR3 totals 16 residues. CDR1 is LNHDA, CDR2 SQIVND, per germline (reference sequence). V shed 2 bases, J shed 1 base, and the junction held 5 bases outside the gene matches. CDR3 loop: CASSIRSGGSNQPQHF. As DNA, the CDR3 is TGTGCCAGTAGTATAAGGTCAGGGGGGAGCAATCAGCCCCAGCATTTT.

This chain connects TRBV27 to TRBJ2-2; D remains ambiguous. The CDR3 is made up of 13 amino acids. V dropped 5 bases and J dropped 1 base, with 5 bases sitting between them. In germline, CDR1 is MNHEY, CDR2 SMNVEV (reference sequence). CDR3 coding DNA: TGTGCCAGCAGTATCCTGAACACCGGGGAGCTGTTTTTT. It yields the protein CASSILNTGELFF.

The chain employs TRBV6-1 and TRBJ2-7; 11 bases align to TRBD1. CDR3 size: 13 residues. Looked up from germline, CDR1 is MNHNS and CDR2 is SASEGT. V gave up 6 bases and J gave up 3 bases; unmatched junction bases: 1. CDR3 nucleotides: TGTGCCAGCAGAGGGACAGGGGGCTACGAGCAGTACGTC. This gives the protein CASRGTGGYEQYV.

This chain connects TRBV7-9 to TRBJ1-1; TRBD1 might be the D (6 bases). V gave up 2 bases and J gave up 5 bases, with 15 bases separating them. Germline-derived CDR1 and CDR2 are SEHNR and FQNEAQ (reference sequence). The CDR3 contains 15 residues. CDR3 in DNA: TGTGCCAGCAGCTTAACAGGGAGGGGGATGACTGAAGCTTTCTTT. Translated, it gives CASSLTGRGMTEAFF.

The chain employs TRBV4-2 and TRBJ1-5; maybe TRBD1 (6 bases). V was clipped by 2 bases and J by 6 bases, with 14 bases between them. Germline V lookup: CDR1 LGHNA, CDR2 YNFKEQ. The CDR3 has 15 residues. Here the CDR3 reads CASSQSQGPSQPQHF. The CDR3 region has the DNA TGTGCCAGCAGCCAATCACAGGGTCCCAGTCAGCCCCAGCATTTT.

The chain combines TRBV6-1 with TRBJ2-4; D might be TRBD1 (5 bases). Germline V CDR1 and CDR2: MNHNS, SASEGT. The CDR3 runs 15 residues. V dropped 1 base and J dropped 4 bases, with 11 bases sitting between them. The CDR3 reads CASSEEETVKNIQYF. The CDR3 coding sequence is TGTGCCAGCAGTGAAGAAGAGACAGTGAAAAACATTCAGTACTTC.

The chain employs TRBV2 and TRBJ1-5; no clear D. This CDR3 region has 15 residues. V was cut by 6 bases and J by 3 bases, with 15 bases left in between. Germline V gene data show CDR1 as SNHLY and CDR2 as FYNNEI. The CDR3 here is CASSVDTGINQPQHF. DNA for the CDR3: TGTGCCAGCAGCGTCGACACCGGGATCAATCAGCCCCAGCATTTT.

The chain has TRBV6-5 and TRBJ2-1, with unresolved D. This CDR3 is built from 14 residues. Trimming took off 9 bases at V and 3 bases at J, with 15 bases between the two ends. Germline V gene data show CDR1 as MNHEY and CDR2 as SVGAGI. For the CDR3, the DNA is TGTGCCAGTCAGCTTGGGATAGGCTACAATGAGCAGTTCTTC. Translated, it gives CASQLGIGYNEQFF.

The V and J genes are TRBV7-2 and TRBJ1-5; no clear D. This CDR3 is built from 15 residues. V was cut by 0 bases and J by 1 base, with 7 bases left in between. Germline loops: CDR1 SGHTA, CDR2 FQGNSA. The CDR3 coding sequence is TGTGCCAGCAGCTTAGCCGGAGGGAGCAATCAGCCCCAGCATTTT. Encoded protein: CASSLAGGSNQPQHF.

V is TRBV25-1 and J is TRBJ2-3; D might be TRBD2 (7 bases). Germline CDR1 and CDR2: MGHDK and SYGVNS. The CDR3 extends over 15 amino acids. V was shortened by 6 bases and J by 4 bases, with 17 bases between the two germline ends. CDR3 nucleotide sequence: TGTGCCAGCAGAAGGGGGGGGCAGTACGCAGATACGCAGTATTTT. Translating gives CASRRGGQYADTQYF.

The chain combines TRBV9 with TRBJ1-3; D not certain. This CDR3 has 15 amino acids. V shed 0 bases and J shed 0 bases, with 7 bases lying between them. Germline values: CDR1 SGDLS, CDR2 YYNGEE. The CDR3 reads CASSVEGSSGNTIYF. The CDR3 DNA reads TGTGCCAGCAGCGTAGAGGGCAGCTCTGGAAACACCATATATTTT.

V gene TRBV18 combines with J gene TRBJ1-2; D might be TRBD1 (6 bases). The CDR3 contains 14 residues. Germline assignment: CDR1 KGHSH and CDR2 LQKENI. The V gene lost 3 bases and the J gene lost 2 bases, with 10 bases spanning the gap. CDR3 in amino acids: CASSPGDTNYGYTF. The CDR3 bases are TGTGCCAGCTCACCCGGGGACACCAACTATGGCTACACCTTC.

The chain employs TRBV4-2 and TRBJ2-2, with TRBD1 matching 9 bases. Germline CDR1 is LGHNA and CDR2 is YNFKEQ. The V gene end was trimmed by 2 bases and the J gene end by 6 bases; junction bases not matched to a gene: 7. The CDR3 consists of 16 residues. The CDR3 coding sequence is TGTGCCAGCAGCCAAACACCGGGACAGGGCCCCGGGGAGCTGTTTTTT. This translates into CASSQTPGQGPGELFF.

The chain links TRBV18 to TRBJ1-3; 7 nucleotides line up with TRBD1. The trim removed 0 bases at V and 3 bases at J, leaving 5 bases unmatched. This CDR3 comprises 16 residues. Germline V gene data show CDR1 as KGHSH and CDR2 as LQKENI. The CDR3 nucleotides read TGTGCCAGCTCACCACCGCGCAGGGGGTTTGGAAACACCATATATTTT. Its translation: CASSPPRRGFGNTIYF.

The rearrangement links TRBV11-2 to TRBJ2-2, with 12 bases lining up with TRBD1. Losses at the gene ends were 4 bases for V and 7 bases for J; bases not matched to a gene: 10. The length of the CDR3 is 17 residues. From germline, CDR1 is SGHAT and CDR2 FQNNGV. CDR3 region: CASSSWDRDRGRGELFF. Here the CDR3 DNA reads TGTGCCAGCAGCTCATGGGACCGGGACAGGGGGCGCGGGGAGCTGTTTTTT.

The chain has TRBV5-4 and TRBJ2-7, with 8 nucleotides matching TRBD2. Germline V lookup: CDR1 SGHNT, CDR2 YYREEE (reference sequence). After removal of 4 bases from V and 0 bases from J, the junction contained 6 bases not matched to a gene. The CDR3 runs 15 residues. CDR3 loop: CASSRAGASSYEQYV. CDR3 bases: TGTGCCAGCAGCAGAGCGGGGGCGAGCTCCTACGAGCAGTACGTC.

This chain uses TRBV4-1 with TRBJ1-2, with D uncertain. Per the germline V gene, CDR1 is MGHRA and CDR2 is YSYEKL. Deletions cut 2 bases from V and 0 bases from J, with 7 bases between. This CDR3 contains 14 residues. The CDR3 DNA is TGCGCCAGCAGCCAAATAGTCCCTAACTATGGCTACACCTTC. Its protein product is CASSQIVPNYGYTF.

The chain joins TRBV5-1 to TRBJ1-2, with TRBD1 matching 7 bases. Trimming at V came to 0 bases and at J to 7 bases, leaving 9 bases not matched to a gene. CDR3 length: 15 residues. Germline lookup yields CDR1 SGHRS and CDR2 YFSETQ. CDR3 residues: CASSLGQGETRGYTF. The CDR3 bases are TGCGCCAGCAGCTTGGGACAGGGAGAGACTCGTGGCTACACCTTC.

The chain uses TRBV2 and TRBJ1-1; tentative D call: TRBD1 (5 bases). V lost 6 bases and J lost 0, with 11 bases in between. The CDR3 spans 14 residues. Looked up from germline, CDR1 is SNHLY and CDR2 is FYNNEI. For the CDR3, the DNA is TGTGCCAGCAGAGGGGAACTAATGAACACTGAAGCTTTCTTT. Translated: CASRGELMNTEAFF.

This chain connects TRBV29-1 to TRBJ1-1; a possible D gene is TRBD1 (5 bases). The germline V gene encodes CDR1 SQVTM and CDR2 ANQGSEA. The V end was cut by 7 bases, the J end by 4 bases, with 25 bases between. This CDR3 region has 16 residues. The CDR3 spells CSARMGGRGRGTEAFF. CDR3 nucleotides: TGCAGCGCAAGAATGGGGGGTAGGGGCCGTGGCACTGAAGCTTTCTTT.

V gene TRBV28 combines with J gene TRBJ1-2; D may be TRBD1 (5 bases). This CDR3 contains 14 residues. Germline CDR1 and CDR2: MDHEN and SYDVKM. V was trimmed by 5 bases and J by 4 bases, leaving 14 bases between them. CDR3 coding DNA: TGTGCCAGCAGTGGGGGACTGCCTTTCTATGGCTACACCTTC. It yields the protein CASSGGLPFYGYTF.

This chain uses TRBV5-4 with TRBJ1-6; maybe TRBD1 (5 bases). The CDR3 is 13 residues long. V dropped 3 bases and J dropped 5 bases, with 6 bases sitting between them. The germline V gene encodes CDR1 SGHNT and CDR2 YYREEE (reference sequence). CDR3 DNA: TGTGCCAGCAGCTGGGACCATAATTCACCCCTCCACTTT. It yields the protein CASSWDHNSPLHF.